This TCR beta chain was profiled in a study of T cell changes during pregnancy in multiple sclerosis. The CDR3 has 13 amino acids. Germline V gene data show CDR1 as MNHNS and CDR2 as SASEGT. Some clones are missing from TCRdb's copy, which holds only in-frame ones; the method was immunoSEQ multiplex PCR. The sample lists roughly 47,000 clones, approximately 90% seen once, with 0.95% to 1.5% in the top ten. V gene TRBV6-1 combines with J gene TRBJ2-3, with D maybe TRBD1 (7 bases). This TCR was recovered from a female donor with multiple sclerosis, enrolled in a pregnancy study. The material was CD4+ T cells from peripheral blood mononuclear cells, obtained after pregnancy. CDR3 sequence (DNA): TGTGGGAGGAGGGGGCTAGACACAGATACGCAGTATTTT. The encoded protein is CGRRGLDTDTQYF.